This T cell receptor (beta chain) was obtained from a study of blood T cell repertoires in COVID-19. The sample holds one count of this clone. Generated by immunoSEQ multiplex PCR, the TCRdb table keeps only in-frame clones and is missing some. The table includes hundreds of thousands of clones, around 87% detected once. The CDR3 length is 15 residues. Germline lookup yields CDR1 LNHDA and CDR2 SQIVND (reference sequence). V lost 5 bases and J lost 4; bases outside the gene matches: 7. This chain links TRBV19 with TRBJ1-4; 7 nucleotides agree with TRBD1. The sequence was obtained from a human donor in a cohort sampled during active COVID-19. Sequences were obtained from peripheral blood. CDR3 bases: TGTGCCAGTAGTTCCCGACAGGGCGGTAATGAAAAACTGTTTTTT. Translated: CASSSRQGGNEKLFF.